This TCR beta chain was retrieved from a study of blood T cell repertoires in COVID-19. The CDR3 is 15 amino acids. The trim removed 5 bases at V and 4 bases at J, leaving 10 bases unmatched. CDR1 and CDR2 (germline): MDHEN, SYDVKM. As handled by the study authors: Using reference gene primer amplification, nucleated cell counts were estimated. Produced via immunoSEQ multiplex PCR; TCRdb's table is partial and in-frame only. The V and J calls and clone size were taken over from that table, and D and trimming were inferred from the DNA. The table shows approximately 200,000 clones, with 80% to 85% occurring only once.

V and J are TRBV28 and TRBJ1-2; TRBD1 aligns across 7 bases. The sample consisted of peripheral blood. The TCR was taken from a woman aged 25-40 years who had recovered from COVID-19. In nucleotides, the CDR3 is TGTGCCAGCAGTACTCCGACAGGGCAAGGCTATGGCTACACCTTC. Its protein is CASSTPTGQGYGYTF.